The 19 T cell receptor beta chains listed next were all sequenced from one sample in a study of T cell responses to AZD1222 COVID-19 vaccine. Produced via immunoSEQ multiplex PCR; TCRdb's table is partial and in-frame only. Of about 110,000 clones in the sample, around 90% were seen once. The sample here was peripheral blood, taken on day 0 of MenACWY control vaccination. The source of these receptors is an adult in good health.

The V call is TRBV4-3, the J call TRBJ2-7; 8 bases are shared with TRBD1. Trimming took 0 bases from V and 1 from J; bases not matched to a gene: 11. CDR3 length: 18 residues. Germline CDR1 reads LGHNA; CDR2 reads YSLEER. The CDR3 nucleotides are TGCGCCAGCAGCCAAGATCCTCCAACCGGGACAGGTTCCTACGAGCAGTACTTC. This sequence encodes CASSQDPPTGTGSYEQYF.

The chain employs TRBV4-2 and TRBJ2-1; D ambiguous. The CDR3 sequence is 16 residues long. V lost 0 bases, J lost 8 bases, and 17 bases lay in between. From germline, CDR1 is LGHNA and CDR2 YNFKEQ. CDR3 nucleotide sequence: TGTGCCAGCAGCCAAGATGGGGAAATTTGGGTCGATGAGCAGTTCTTC. Translated: CASSQDGEIWVDEQFF.

The chain joins TRBV7-9 to TRBJ2-3; D gene ambiguous. Germline V lookup: CDR1 SEHNR, CDR2 FQNEAQ (reference sequence). This CDR3 has 15 amino acids. Trimming removed 2 bases at V and 1 base at J, with 10 bases between. The CDR3 DNA reads as TGTGCCAGCAGCTTATCCCAAACGCGCACAGATACGCAGTATTTT. Protein sequence: CASSLSQTRTDTQYF.

The chain carries TRBV12-1 and TRBJ1-5; whether TRBD1, the table's D call, matches the DNA was not checked. TRBV12-1 represents a pseudogene. CDR3 size: 16 residues. For the CDR3, the DNA is TGTGCCAGCAGCTTTGCAGTGTGGGGCCGAAATCAGCCCCAGCATTTT. Its protein product is CASSFAVWGRNQPQHF.

This chain uses TRBV6-1 with TRBJ1-2; 8 positions match TRBD1. Germline CDR1 reads MNHNS; CDR2 reads SASEGT. The CDR3 loop spans 14 amino acids. Unmatched junction bases numbered 2, after V lost 1 base and J lost 4 bases. The CDR3 reads CASSEGTGLYGYTF. The CDR3 DNA sequence: TGTGCCAGCAGTGAAGGGACAGGGCTCTATGGCTACACCTTC.

This sequence joins TRBV9 and TRBJ2-7; the D gene could be TRBD1 or TRBD2 (6 bases each). Trimming cost V 3 bases and J 6 bases, with 22 bases left between them. The CDR3 sequence is 16 residues long. In germline, CDR1 is SGDLS, CDR2 YYNGEE. The DNA of the CDR3 is TGTGCCAGCAGCGAGGGGGGCGGTGACTTTTCTGGCGAGCAGTACTTC. It encodes CASSEGGGDFSGEQYF.

The chain links TRBV28 to TRBJ1-5; D is uncertain. CDR1 is MDHEN and CDR2 is SYDVKM in the germline V gene. This CDR3 has 12 amino acids. The ends were cut back, 5 bases at V and 11 bases at J, with 13 bases in the middle. This chain's CDR3 is CASSPAVRAQHF. In DNA form, the CDR3 reads TGTGCCAGCAGTCCCGCGGTGAGGGCCCAGCATTTT.

This clone has a single count. The rearrangement joins TRBV11-1 to TRBJ2-7; no firm D call. V dropped 2 bases and J dropped 2 bases, with 10 bases sitting between them. The CDR3 is 14 residues long. In germline, CDR1 is SGHAT, CDR2 FQDESV (reference sequence). CDR3 nucleotide sequence: TGTGCCAGCAGCTTATCCGTGGTTACCTACGAGCAGTACTTC. Translating gives CASSLSVVTYEQYF.

The chain combines TRBV10-3 with TRBJ1-1, with TRBD1 matching 8 bases. The CDR3 is made up of 16 amino acids. Germline V gives CDR1 ENHRY, CDR2 SYGVKD. V shed 0 bases and J 1 base; nucleotides not matched to a gene: 4. The CDR3 here is CAISESPGGGNTEAFF. Written as DNA, the CDR3 is TGTGCCATCAGTGAGTCCCCAGGGGGCGGGAACACTGAAGCTTTCTTT.

The V gene is TRBV27, the J gene TRBJ1-5; D ambiguous. V lost 2 bases and J 0 bases, leaving 11 bases between the germline ends. The CDR3 is 16 residues long. Germline V gene data show CDR1 as MNHEY and CDR2 as SMNVEV (reference sequence). This CDR3 reads CASSLQQSYSNQPQHF. For the CDR3, the DNA is TGTGCCAGCAGTTTACAGCAGAGTTATAGCAATCAGCCCCAGCATTTT.

This chain joins TRBV27 and TRBJ2-6; D is uncertain. Deletions cut 5 bases from V and 0 bases from J, with 8 bases between. The CDR3 contains 15 residues. Per germline, CDR1 MNHEY and CDR2 SMNVEV (reference sequence). This chain's CDR3 is CASSLIISGANVLTF. The CDR3 DNA follows: TGTGCCAGCAGTCTCATCATCTCTGGGGCCAACGTCCTGACTTTC.

This sequence joins TRBV5-4 and TRBJ1-1; the D is unclear. V was pared by 4 bases and J by 0 bases, with 1 base between. Germline V gene lookup returns CDR1 SGHNT and CDR2 YYREEE (reference sequence). This CDR3 contains 11 residues. The CDR3 DNA sequence: TGTGCCAGCAGCGTGAACACTGAAGCTTTCTTT. It yields the protein CASSVNTEAFF.

This clone was observed a few times. CDR3 DNA: TGTGCCAGCAAGGGGTGGGTAATCGGAGAGACCCAGTACTTC. It translates to CASKGWVIGETQYF. The chain is built from TRBV7-9 and TRBJ2-5, with D perhaps matching TRBD1 (5 bases). The CDR3 consists of 14 residues. Deletions cut 7 bases from V and 4 bases from J, with 16 bases between. The germline gives CDR1 SEHNR, CDR2 FQNEAQ (reference sequence).

The V and J genes are TRBV5-1 and TRBJ2-1, with no clear D. V gave up 2 bases and J gave up 7 bases, with 16 bases separating them. This CDR3 spans 15 amino acids. Germline V gene lookup returns CDR1 SGHRS and CDR2 YFSETQ. CDR3: CASSFYPTPDNEQFF. The CDR3 nucleotides read TGCGCCAGCAGCTTTTACCCCACTCCCGATAATGAGCAGTTCTTC.

The V gene is TRBV28, the J gene TRBJ2-7; 9 bases are shared with TRBD1. Germline trimming cut 4 bases from V and 0 bases from J; bases unmatched to any gene: 19. CDR3 size: 20 residues. Germline CDR1 MDHEN, CDR2 SYDVKM. CDR3 sequence (DNA): TGTGCCAGCAGTTACCGATTACCGGGACAGGGAATATCGGACTCCTACGAGCAGTACTTC. Its protein product is CASSYRLPGQGISDSYEQYF.

The V call is TRBV28, the J call TRBJ1-5; D remains unclear. V lost 1 base to trimming and J lost 3 bases, with 7 bases between them. The CDR3 runs 14 residues. Germline loops: CDR1 MDHEN, CDR2 SYDVKM. The CDR3 bases are TGTGCCAGCAGTTTATACGGAATCAATCAGCCCCAGCATTTT. This gives the protein CASSLYGINQPQHF.

The chain recombines TRBV2 with TRBJ2-2; D gene ambiguous. Per the germline V gene, CDR1 is SNHLY and CDR2 is FYNNEI. CDR3 size: 15 residues. With 6 bases removed from V and 1 base from J, the gap between germline ends came to 12 bases. DNA of the CDR3: TGTGCCAGCAGCGAGGTTTGGGGGAACACCGGGGAGCTGTTTTTT. The encoded protein is CASSEVWGNTGELFF.

This clone was detected only once. V is TRBV9 and J is TRBJ2-5; 7 nucleotides match TRBD1. This CDR3 has 13 residues. The V gene end was trimmed by 3 bases and the J gene end by 2 bases; junction bases not matched to a gene: 1. Germline V gene sequence: CDR1 SGDLS, CDR2 YYNGEE. The CDR3, as DNA: TGTGCCAGCAGCGCGGGACAGCAAGAGACCCAGTACTTC. It is translated as CASSAGQQETQYF.

The rearrangement links TRBV27 to TRBJ2-5; D is unresolved. CDR3 length: 13 amino acids. Trimming pared 9 bases from V and 3 bases from J, leaving 14 bases between. Germline-derived CDR1 and CDR2 are MNHEY and SMNVEV (reference sequence). The CDR3 bases are TGTGCCAGTATTCGACTCGATAAAGAGACCCAGTACTTC. This gives the protein CASIRLDKETQYF.